The 5 T cell receptor beta chains given below trace back to one sample, sequenced in a study of T-cell reconstitution after alpha-beta-depleted transplantation in children. Researchers prepared the TCRbeta library using unique molecular identifiers, the study reports. TCRdb re-called the PCR reads through MiXCR, storing one row per CDR3 protein. The table has approximately 88,000 distinct CDR3 sequences, over 9% seen once. Sequences were derived from PBMCs from the stem cell graft donor, sampled from the stem cell graft. All receptors come from a human donor who donated a stem cell graft to a child with inherited bone marrow failure.

In its sample, this clonotype was seen many times. This chain uses TRBV12-3 or TRBV12-4 with TRBJ2-2, with D possibly being TRBD1 or TRBD2 (5 bases each). The CDR3 covers 16 residues. V dropped 8 bases and J dropped 2 bases, with 18 bases sitting between them. The CDR3 bases are TGTGCCAGCCCCACGGCGAGGGGAACCAACACCGGGGAGCTGTTTTTT. Translation: CASPTARGTNTGELFF.

This clonotype occurred many times. V usage is TRBV7-9 and J usage is TRBJ1-4; 7 bases align to TRBD1. Germline lookup yields CDR1 SEHNR and CDR2 FQNEAQ (reference sequence). The CDR3 covers 15 residues. V lost 5 bases and J lost 0; bases outside the gene matches: 3. CDR3 residues: CASSPGTATNEKLFF. The CDR3 region has the DNA TGTGCCAGCAGCCCCGGGACAGCAACTAATGAAAAACTGTTTTTT.

Only a few counts were recorded for this clonotype. The chain links TRBV13 to TRBJ2-7; D not certain. Per the germline V gene, CDR1 is PRHDT and CDR2 is FYEKMQ (reference sequence). CDR3 length equals 14 residues. The V end lost 5 bases, the J end lost 1 base, and 12 bases lay between the germline ends. CDR3 region: CASSQSRSSYEQYF. The CDR3 coding sequence is TGTGCCAGCAGCCAGTCGAGGAGTTCCTACGAGCAGTACTTC.

This clonotype was recorded at least ten times. V gene TRBV3-1 combines with J gene TRBJ1-2, with 9 bases matching TRBD1. J lost 3 bases, V lost 1 base, and 3 bases had no gene match. The CDR3 covers 15 residues. Germline V lookup: CDR1 LGHDT, CDR2 YNNKEL (reference sequence). CDR3 coding DNA: TGTGCCAGCAGCCAAGGCACAGGGGGCGACTATGGCTACACCTTC. Its protein is CASSQGTGGDYGYTF.

V and J are TRBV7-6 and TRBJ1-1, with TRBD1 identical over 8 bases. V dropped 7 bases and J dropped 4; count of bases not matched to a gene: 14. The CDR3 has 16 residues. Per germline, CDR1 SGHVS and CDR2 FNYEAQ. CDR3 protein: CASTPGAGGGGTEAFF. The DNA for the CDR3 is TGTGCCAGCACCCCGGGGGCAGGGGGCGGTGGCACTGAAGCTTTCTTT.